The T cell receptor (beta chain) under discussion was sequenced for a study of technical replicates of blood from a handful of donors. Germline-derived CDR1 and CDR2 are MNHEY and SVGAGI. Trimming left V 4 bases short and J 1 base short, with 10 bases between. CDR3 length equals 14 residues. Clones were sequenced by immunoSEQ multiplex PCR, and TCRdb holds only the in-frame ones, with some missing. The data show fewer than 100,000 clones, with about 89% seen just once and less than 0.5% held by the top ten. The sequenced sample was T cells isolated from PBMCs. The clonotype comes from a human donor in good health. V gene TRBV6-5 combines with J gene TRBJ1-1; D is ambiguous. CDR3 amino acids: CASSLDAGNTEAFF. CDR3 DNA: TGTGCCAGCAGTTTAGATGCGGGGAACACTGAAGCTTTCTTT.